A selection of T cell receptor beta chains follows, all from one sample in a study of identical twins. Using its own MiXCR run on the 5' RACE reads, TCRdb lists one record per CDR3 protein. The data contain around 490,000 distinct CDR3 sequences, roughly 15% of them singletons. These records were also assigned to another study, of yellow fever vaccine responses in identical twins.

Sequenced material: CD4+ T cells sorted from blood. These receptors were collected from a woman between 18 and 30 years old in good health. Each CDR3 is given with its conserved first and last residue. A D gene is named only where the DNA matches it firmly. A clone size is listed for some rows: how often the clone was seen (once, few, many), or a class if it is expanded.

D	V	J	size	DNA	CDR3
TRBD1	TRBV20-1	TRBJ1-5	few	TGCAGTGCTCAAGGGACAGGGACCAGTCAGCCCCAGCATTTT	CSAQGTGTSQPQHF
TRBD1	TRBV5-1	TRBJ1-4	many	TGCGCCAGCAGAGGAGGGGGCAGTGAAAAACTGTTTTTT	CASRGGGSEKLFF
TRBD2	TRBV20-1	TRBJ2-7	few	TGCAGTGCTAGAGATATGGGCGGGAGGGCCATATACGAGCAGTACTTC	CSARDMGGRAIYEQYF
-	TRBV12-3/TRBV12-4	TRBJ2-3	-	TGTGCCTTCAGTTTAGATTGGGTGGAGGGCCGTGTTCCAGATACGCAGTATTTT	CAFSLDWVEGRVPDTQYF
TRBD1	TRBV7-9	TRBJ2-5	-	TGTGCCAGCAGAAACCCACAGGGGGGTGAGACCCAGTACTTC	CASRNPQGGETQYF
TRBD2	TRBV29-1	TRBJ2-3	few	TGCAGCGTTGACGGACTAGCGGGCCTCACAGATACGCAGTATTTT	CSVDGLAGLTDTQYF
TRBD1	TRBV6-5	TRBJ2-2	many	TGTGCCAGCAGTTACCGTGACAGGGGGCTTGTCACCGGGGAGCTGTTTTTT	CASSYRDRGLVTGELFF
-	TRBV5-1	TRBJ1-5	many	TGCGCCAGCAGCCACGACCGGGATCAGCCCCAGCATTTT	CASSHDRDQPQHF
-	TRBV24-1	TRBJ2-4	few	TGTGCCACCAGTGATTTGCAACAGGGGAGGAACATTCAGTACTTC	CATSDLQQGRNIQYF
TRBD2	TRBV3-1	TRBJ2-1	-	TGTGCCAGCAGCCCCCCTCGGCTAGCGGGACACAATGAGCAGTTCTTC	CASSPPRLAGHNEQFF
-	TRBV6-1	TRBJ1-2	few	TGTGCCAGCAGTGTCCGGGGGGCGGACTATGGCTACACCTTC	CASSVRGADYGYTF
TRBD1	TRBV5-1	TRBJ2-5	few	TGCGCCAGCAGCTTCACAGGGGGACCTCAAGAGACCCAGTACTTC	CASSFTGGPQETQYF
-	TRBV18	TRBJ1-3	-	TGTGCCAGCTCACCAGACAGGAACACCATATATTTT	CASSPDRNTIYF
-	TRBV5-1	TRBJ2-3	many	TGCGCCAGCAGCTTTTCAAGGAGCACAGATACGCAGTATTTT	CASSFSRSTDTQYF
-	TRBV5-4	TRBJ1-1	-	TGTGCCAGCAGCCGGGGGCCAGAGATGGGAGCTTTCTTT	CASSRGPEMGAFF
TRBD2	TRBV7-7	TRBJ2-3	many	TGTGCCAGCAGCTTTAGCGGGAGTGGCACAGATACGCAGTATTTT	CASSFSGSGTDTQYF
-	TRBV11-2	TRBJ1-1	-	TGTGCCAGCAGCTTATGGAGGGCCACTGAAGCTTTCTTT	CASSLWRATEAFF
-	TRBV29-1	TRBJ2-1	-	TGCAGCGGATACCTTCAAACCTACAATGAGCAGTTCTTC	CSGYLQTYNEQFF
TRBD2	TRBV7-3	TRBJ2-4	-	TGTGCCAGCAGCCCCCAGCCACTAGCGGGAGCCAAAAACATTCAGTACTTC	CASSPQPLAGAKNIQYF
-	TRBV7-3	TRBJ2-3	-	TGTGCCAGCAGCCCCTGGCAGGGCGGCACAGATACGCAGTATTTT	CASSPWQGGTDTQYF
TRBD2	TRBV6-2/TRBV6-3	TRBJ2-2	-	TGTGCCAGAGAAAGCGGGAGTTGCCCCGGGGAGCTGTTTTTT	CARESGSCPGELFF
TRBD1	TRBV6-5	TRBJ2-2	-	TGTGCCAGCAGGGGAGACAGGGCCACCGGGGAGCTGTTTTTT	CASRGDRATGELFF
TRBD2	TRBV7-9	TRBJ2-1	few	TGTGCCAGCAGCGCCCAAGGCGGGGGACTTTACAATGAGCAGTTCTTC	CASSAQGGGLYNEQFF
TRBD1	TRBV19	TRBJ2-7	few	TGTGCCAGTAGAGGACAGGGGTACGAGCAGTACTTC	CASRGQGYEQYF
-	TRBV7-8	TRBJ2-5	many	TGTGCCAGCAGCTTAGAACGTTCTTTGGTGGCAGTAGAGACCCAGTACTTC	CASSLERSLVAVETQYF
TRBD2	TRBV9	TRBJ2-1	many	TGTGCCAGCAGCGTAACTAGCGGAACCTACAATGAGCAGTTCTTC	CASSVTSGTYNEQFF
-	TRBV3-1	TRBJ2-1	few	TGTGCCAGCAGCCCCTTTTGGGGTAATGAGCAGTTCTTC	CASSPFWGNEQFF
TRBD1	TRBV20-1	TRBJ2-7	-	TGCAGTGTTACGGGACAGGGATTCCACGAGCAGTACTTC	CSVTGQGFHEQYF
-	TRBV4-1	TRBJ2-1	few	TGCGCCAGCAGCCAAGATAGGAATAGAAATGAGCAGTTCTTC	CASSQDRNRNEQFF
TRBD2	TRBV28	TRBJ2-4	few	TGTGCCAGCAGTCCCCGGACTAGCGGGGCTCCAGTCAAAAACATTCAGTACTTC	CASSPRTSGAPVKNIQYF
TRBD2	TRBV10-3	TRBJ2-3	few	TGTGCCATCAGGAGAGCGGGAGTGGTGGATACGCAGTATTTT	CAIRRAGVVDTQYF
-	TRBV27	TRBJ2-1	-	TGTGCCAGCAGTGAGATGGGTAGCGGAGATTACAATGAGCAGTTCTTC	CASSEMGSGDYNEQFF
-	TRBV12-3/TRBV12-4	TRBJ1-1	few	TGTGCCAGCAGTTTATCCGCGTTGAACACTGAAGCTTTCTTT	CASSLSALNTEAFF
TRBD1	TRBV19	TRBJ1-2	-	TGTGCCAGTAGTTCGGAAGCCGGGACAGGGGGCTACACCTTC	CASSSEAGTGGYTF
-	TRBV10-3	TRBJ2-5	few	TGTGCCATCAGTGAGTCGACCCACCAAGAGACCCAGTACTTC	CAISESTHQETQYF
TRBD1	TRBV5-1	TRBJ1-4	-	TGCGCCAGCAGCCCCCGACAGGGAGGGGTTGAAAAACTGTTTTTT	CASSPRQGGVEKLFF
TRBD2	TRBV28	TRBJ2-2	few	TGTGCCAGCTCAACGGGAGGCTCGAACACCGGGGAGCTGTTTTTT	CASSTGGSNTGELFF
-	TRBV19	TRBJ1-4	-	TGTGCCAGTAGTGACGGGACCTCGTATGAAAAACTGTTTTTT	CASSDGTSYEKLFF
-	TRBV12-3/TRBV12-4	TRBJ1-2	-	TGTGCCAGCAGTTTTAAGGGGAAGGGCTACACCTTC	CASSFKGKGYTF
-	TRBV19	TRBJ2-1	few	TGTGCCAGTCTCCCTAACGCAGGCTCCATTAATGAGCAGTTCTTC	CASLPNAGSINEQFF
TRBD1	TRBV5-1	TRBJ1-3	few	TGCGCCAGCAGCCTCACTACCCAGGGGGCCGCTGATCGAAACACCATATATTTT	CASSLTTQGAADRNTIYF
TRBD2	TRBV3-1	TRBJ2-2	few	TGTGCCAGCAGCCGTGGACTAGCGGGCAACACCGGGGAGCTGTTTTTT	CASSRGLAGNTGELFF
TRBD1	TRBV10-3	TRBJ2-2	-	TGTGCCGTAGGACAGGGGTCGAGCACCGGGGAGCTGTTTTTT	CAVGQGSSTGELFF
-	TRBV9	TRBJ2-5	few	TGTGCCAGCACCCGCTCCCAGGGTCGAGAGACCCAGTACTTC	CASTRSQGRETQYF
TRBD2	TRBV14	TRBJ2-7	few	TGTGCCAGCAGCCCAATAGGACTAGTGTCCTACTACGAGCAGTACTTC	CASSPIGLVSYYEQYF
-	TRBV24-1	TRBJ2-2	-	TGTGCCACCAGGAATACAGCGGGCACCGGGGAGCTGTTTTTT	CATRNTAGTGELFF
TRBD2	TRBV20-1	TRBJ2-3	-	TGCAGTGCTACTCTACATTCGGCTAGCGGGGGGGCCGGTCCAGATACGCAGTATTTT	CSATLHSASGGAGPDTQYF
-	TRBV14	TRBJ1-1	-	TGTGCCAGCAGCCCAATAACGAGTATAACTGAAGCTTTCTTT	CASSPITSITEAFF
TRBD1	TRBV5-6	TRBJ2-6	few	TGTGCCAGCTCCCGACAGGGAAGTTCTGGGGCCAACGTCCTGACTTTC	CASSRQGSSGANVLTF